The sequence of this T cell receptor beta chain was determined in a study of blood T cell repertoires in COVID-19. Across the study: The United States, Italy and Spain supplied acute and convalescent COVID-19 samples. Sample material is recorded as cDNA or gDNA derived from T cells, B-cell-depleted T cells, or PBMCs.

Authors' processing steps: For nucleated cells, counts were estimated from reference gene primer amplification. Clones were sequenced by immunoSEQ multiplex PCR, and TCRdb holds only the in-frame ones, with some missing. From that table come the V and J calls and clone size; the DNA was used to work out D and trimming. The table has about 200,000 clones, about 83% seen once. The specimen was peripheral blood. This receptor was taken from a man in his 60s who had recovered from COVID-19.

The CDR3 loop reads CASSKRRDRGLGNTIYF. CDR3 coding DNA: TGTGCCAGCAGCAAACGAAGGGACAGGGGGCTTGGAAACACCATATATTTT. This chain uses TRBV21-1 with TRBJ1-3; the D call in the table, TRBD1, was not verified against the DNA. TRBV21-1 constitutes a pseudogene. The CDR3 is 17 amino acids.